This T cell receptor beta chain was recovered during a study of blood T cells in healthy people across ages. Germline loops: CDR1 SEHNR, CDR2 FQNEAQ (reference sequence). The CDR3 runs to 15 residues. V dropped 1 base and J dropped 8 bases, with 12 bases sitting between them. Through a sample-barcoded 5' primer and a J-beta primer mix, a second PCR was run for about 6 to 11 cycles. Using its own MiXCR run on the 5' RACE reads, TCRdb lists one record per CDR3 protein. The sample records 800,000 or so distinct CDR3 sequences, 20% to 25% being singletons. The sample was also reused in another study, on T cells of mothers and their children. That study adds: At a sensitivity of about 92 clones per million clonotypes, no persistent microchimeric T cell clones appeared.

This sequence originates from a boy aged 5-17 years in good health. The chain carries TRBV7-9 and TRBJ1-6; possible D gene TRBD1, 5 bases. The sample was blood. The CDR3 DNA sequence: TGTGCCAGCAGCTTAGGAGGGACCCAAGATTCACCCCTCCACTTT. Translation: CASSLGGTQDSPLHF.